The present entry profiles one T cell receptor beta chain with its context. The data belong to a study of blood T cell repertoires in COVID-19. Study details: From T cells, B-cell-depleted T cells, or PBMCs came the material, which was cDNA or gDNA.

How the authors handled the data: The authors estimated nucleated cell counts from reference gene primer amplification. Method: immunoSEQ multiplex PCR; TCRdb's copy keeps in-frame clones and lacks some. That table supplies the V and J calls and clone size; D and trimming were determined from the DNA. In the table there are roughly 41,000 clones, around nine tenths of which are singletons. V gave up 2 bases and J gave up 4 bases, with 10 bases separating them. Germline values: CDR1 LNHDA, CDR2 SQIVND (reference sequence). The CDR3 consists of 14 residues. This chain joins TRBV19 and TRBJ2-3; maybe TRBD2 (6 bases). The source is a human donor in a cohort sampled during active COVID-19. Sequenced: peripheral blood. The chain's CDR3 is CASSIIIAADTQYF. The CDR3 region has the DNA TGTGCCAGTAGTATAATTATAGCGGCAGATACGCAGTATTTT.